The 7 T cell receptor beta chains reported below all come from one sample, sequenced in a study of identical twins. TCRdb processed the 5' RACE reads anew with MiXCR; each CDR3 protein has one entry. This table holds a few hundred thousand distinct CDR3 sequences, approximately 8% found once. The data were also submitted as part of a second study, on yellow fever vaccine responses in identical twins.

The sequenced material came from memory (CD45RO+) T cells sorted from blood. All receptors derive from a young woman in good health.

This clonotype was counted only a few times. The gene calls are TRBV10-2 and TRBJ1-5; TRBD1 matches at 9 bases. V lost 4 bases and J lost 2; bases outside the gene matches: 0. The V gene's germline CDR1 is WSHSY and CDR2 SAAADI. The CDR3 has 14 residues. CDR3 coding DNA: TGCGCCAGCAGTGGGACAGGGGGCAATCAGCCCCAGCATTTT. Translation: CASSGTGGNQPQHF.

The chain recombines TRBV5-6 with TRBJ2-7, with a weak D call TRBD1 (6 bases). From germline, CDR1 is SGHDT and CDR2 YYEEEE. V gave up 3 bases and J gave up 4 bases, with 17 bases separating them. This CDR3 has 15 amino acids. CDR3 nucleotide sequence: TGTGCCAGCAGCTGGCAGGGGCGGTCTTTATACGAGCAGTACTTC. Translation: CASSWQGRSLYEQYF.

Many counts were recorded for this clonotype. The V gene is TRBV28, the J gene TRBJ1-6; tentative D call: TRBD1 (6 bases). Trimming cost V 5 bases and J 7 bases, with 15 bases left between them. The CDR3 extends over 15 amino acids. Germline lookup yields CDR1 MDHEN and CDR2 SYDVKM. CDR3 sequence: CASSPVGGQNSPLHF. The CDR3, as DNA: TGTGCCAGCAGTCCCGTGGGAGGACAGAATTCACCCCTCCACTTT.

This clonotype was seen only a few times. V is TRBV5-1 and J is TRBJ2-6; the D is unclear. In germline, CDR1 is SGHRS, CDR2 YFSETQ. The CDR3 is 15 residues long. The V gene lost 4 bases and the J gene lost 2 bases, with 10 bases spanning the gap. The CDR3 loop reads CASSHDVAGANVLTF. For the CDR3, the DNA is TGCGCCAGCAGCCACGACGTCGCTGGGGCCAACGTCCTGACTTTC.

In its sample, this clonotype was seen many times. V usage is TRBV10-3 and J usage is TRBJ2-5, with D unresolved. Germline CDR1 is ENHRY and CDR2 is SYGVKD. V was trimmed by 3 bases and J by 3 bases, leaving 11 bases between them. CDR3 length: 14 residues. CDR3 loop: CAISDRATEETQYF. CDR3 nucleotide sequence: TGTGCCATCAGTGATAGGGCTACGGAAGAGACCCAGTACTTC.

This clonotype was seen only a few times. J is TRBJ2-3 and V is TRBV12-3 or TRBV12-4; D is uncertain. CDR3 length equals 13 residues. V was trimmed by 10 bases and J by 3 bases, leaving 14 bases between them. The CDR3, as DNA: TGTGCCACCCGTTATCGGAGTACAGATACGCAGTATTTT. As protein: CATRYRSTDTQYF.

This clonotype was detected ten times or more. V gene TRBV24-1 combines with J gene TRBJ2-1; D not certain. The CDR3 sequence is 12 residues long. Germline CDR1 reads KGHDR; CDR2 reads SFDVKD. Trimming shortened V by 5 bases and J by 7 bases, and 8 bases separated the two germline ends. The CDR3 nucleotides are TGTGCCACCAGTGTGGCCGAAAATGAGCAGTTCTTC. Its translation: CATSVAENEQFF.